This T cell receptor beta chain was retrieved from a study of Ad26.COV2.S vaccination and SARS-CoV-2 variants. Treatment reported: roughly 19 received Ad26.COV2.S at low or high dose, single or two shots; about 5 received placebo; per-sample allocation not given. Day 63 following the first vaccine or placebo injection was when the samples were taken. The study used a vaccine consisting of an Ad26 vector that expressed Wuhan-strain SARS-CoV-2 spike. Comments on this clone: Its antigen is unidentified.

Points from the study as a whole: After vaccination, reports described spike-specific CD8+ and CD4+ T cell responses as showing substantial breadth. People who got the vaccine or the placebo had similar non-spike TCR breadth.

Sequencing used immunoSEQ multiplex PCR; TCRdb keeps in-frame clones, though not all of them. The table has 380,000 or so clones, 86% seen once. This clonotype was obtained from a person between 18 and 65 years old who received the Ad26.COV2.S COVID-19 vaccine or a placebo. The material was peripheral blood, obtained in a trial of Ad26.COV2.S vaccine versus placebo.

The CDR3 loop is CASSLTSGSTNNEQFF. For the CDR3, the DNA is TGTGCCAGCAGTTTGACTAGCGGGTCTACTAACAATGAGCAGTTCTTC. The chain employs TRBV28 and TRBJ2-1; the match to TRBD2 covers 10 bases. The CDR3 totals 16 residues. The germline V gene encodes CDR1 MDHEN and CDR2 SYDVKM. V shed 3 bases and J 5 bases; nucleotides not matched to a gene: 7.